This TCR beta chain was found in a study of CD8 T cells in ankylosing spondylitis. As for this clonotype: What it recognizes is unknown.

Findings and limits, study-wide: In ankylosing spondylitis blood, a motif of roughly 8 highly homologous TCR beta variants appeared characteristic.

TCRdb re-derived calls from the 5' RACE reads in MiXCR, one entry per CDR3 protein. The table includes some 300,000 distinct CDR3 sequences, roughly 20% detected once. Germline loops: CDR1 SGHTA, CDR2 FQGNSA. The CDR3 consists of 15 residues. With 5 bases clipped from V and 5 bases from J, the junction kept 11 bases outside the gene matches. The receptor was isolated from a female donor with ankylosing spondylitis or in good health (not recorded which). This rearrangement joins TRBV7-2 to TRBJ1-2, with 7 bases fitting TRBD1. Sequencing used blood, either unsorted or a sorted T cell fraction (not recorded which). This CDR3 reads CASSLQGPVGYGYTF. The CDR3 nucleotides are TGTGCCAGCAGCCTACAGGGGCCCGTGGGGTATGGCTACACCTTC.